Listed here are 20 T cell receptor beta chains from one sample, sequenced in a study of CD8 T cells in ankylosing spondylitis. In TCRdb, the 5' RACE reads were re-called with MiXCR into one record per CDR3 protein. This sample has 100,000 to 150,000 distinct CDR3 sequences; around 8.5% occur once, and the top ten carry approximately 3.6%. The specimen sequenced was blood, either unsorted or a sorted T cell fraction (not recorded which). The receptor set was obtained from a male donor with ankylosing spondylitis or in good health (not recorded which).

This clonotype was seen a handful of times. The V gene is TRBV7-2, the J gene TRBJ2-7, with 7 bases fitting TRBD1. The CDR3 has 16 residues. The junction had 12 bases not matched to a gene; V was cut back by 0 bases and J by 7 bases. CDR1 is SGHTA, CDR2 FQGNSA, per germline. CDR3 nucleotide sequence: TGTGCCAGCAGCTTAGCGAAACAGGGGATAGCTAAAGAGCAGTACTTC. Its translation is CASSLAKQGIAKEQYF.

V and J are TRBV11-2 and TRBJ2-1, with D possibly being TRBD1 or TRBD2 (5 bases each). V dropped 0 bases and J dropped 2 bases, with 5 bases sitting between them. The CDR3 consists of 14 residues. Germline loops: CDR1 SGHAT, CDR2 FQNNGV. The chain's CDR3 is CASSLEGAYNEQFF. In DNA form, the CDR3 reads TGTGCCAGCAGCTTAGAGGGGGCCTACAATGAGCAGTTCTTC.

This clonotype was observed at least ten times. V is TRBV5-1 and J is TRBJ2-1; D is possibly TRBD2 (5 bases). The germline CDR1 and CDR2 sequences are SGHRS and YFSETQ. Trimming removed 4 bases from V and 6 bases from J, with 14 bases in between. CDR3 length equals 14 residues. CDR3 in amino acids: CASSPSTRGNEQFF. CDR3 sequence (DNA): TGCGCCAGCAGCCCCTCCACTAGAGGCAATGAGCAGTTCTTC.

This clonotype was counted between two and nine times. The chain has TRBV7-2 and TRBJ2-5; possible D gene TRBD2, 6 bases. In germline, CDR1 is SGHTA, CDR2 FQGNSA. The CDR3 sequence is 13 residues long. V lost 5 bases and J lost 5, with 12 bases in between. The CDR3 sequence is CASSLGLRETQYF. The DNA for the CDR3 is TGTGCCAGCAGCCTGGGACTCCGGGAGACCCAGTACTTC.

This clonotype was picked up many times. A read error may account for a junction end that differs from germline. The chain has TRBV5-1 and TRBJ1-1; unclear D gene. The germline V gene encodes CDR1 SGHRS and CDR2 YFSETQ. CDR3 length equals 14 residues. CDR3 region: CATSFQPVNTEAFF. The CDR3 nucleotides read TGCGCCACCAGCTTTCAGCCAGTCAACACTGAAGCTTTCTTT.

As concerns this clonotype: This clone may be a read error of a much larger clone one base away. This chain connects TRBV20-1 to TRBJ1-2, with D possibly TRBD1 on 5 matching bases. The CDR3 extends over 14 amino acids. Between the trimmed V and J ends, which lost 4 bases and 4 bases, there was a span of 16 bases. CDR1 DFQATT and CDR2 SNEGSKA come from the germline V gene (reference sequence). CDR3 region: CSAIILRGFYGYTF. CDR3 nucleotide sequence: TGCAGTGCTATTATTCTACGGGGCTTCTATGGCTACACCTTC.

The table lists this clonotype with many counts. The CDR3 region has the DNA TGTGCCAGCAGCTCCTGGAAGGGCGAGAACACCGGGGAGCTGTTTTTT. This sequence encodes CASSSWKGENTGELFF. The J gene is TRBJ2-2, the V gene TRBV7-9; D is undetermined. The CDR3 totals 16 residues. CDR1 and CDR2 from the germline V gene are SEHNR and FQNEAQ (reference sequence). V was cut by 4 bases and J by 1 base, with 13 bases left in between. Supplemented by reference TRBV7-9 and TRBJ2-2, the full variable domain reads DTGVSQNPRHKITKRGQNVTFRCDPISEHNRLYWYRQTLGQGPEFLTYFQNEAQLEKSRLLSDRFSAERPKGSFSTLEIQRTEQGDSAMYLCASSSWKGENTGELFFGEGSRLTVL.

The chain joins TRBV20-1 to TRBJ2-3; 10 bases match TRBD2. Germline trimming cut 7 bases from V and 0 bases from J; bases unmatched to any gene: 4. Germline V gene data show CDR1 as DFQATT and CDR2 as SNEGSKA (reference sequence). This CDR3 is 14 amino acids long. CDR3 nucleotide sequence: TGCAGTGTTAAGACTAGCGGGAGCACAGATACGCAGTATTTT. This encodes CSVKTSGSTDTQYF.

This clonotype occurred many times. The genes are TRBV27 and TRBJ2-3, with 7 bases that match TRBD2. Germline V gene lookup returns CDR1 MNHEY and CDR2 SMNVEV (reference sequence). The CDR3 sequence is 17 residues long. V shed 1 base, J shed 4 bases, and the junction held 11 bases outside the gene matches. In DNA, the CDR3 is TGTGCCAGCAGTTTATGGGGCGGGAGTGGATTCCCAGATACGCAGTATTTT. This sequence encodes CASSLWGGSGFPDTQYF.

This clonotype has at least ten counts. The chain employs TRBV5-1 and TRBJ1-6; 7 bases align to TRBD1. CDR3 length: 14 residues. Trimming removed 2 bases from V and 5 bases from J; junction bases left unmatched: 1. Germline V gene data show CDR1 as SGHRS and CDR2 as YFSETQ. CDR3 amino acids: CASSFTGDNSPLHF. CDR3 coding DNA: TGCGCCAGCAGCTTCACAGGGGATAATTCACCCCTCCACTTT.

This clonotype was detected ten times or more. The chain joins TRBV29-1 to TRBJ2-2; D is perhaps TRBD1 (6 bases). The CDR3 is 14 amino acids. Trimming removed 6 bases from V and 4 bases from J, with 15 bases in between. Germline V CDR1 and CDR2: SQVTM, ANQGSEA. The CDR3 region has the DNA TGCAGCGTCGAGGGGGAGTGGGGCACCGGGGAGCTGTTTTTT. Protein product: CSVEGEWGTGELFF.

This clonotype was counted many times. This chain's CDR3 is CASGRGRYTDTQYF. The CDR3 region has the DNA TGCGCCAGCGGGAGGGGGCGGTACACAGATACGCAGTATTTT. This chain uses TRBV10-2 with TRBJ2-3; tentatively, D is TRBD1 or TRBD2 (7 bases each). CDR3 length: 14 residues. Germline assignment: CDR1 WSHSY and CDR2 SAAADI. V was shortened by 8 bases and J by 2 bases, with 14 bases between the two germline ends.

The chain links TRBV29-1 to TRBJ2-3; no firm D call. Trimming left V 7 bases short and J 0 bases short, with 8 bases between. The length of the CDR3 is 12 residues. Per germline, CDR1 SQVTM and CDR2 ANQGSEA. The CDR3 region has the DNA TGCAGCGCCTCTCTGAGCACAGATACGCAGTATTTT. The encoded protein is CSASLSTDTQYF.

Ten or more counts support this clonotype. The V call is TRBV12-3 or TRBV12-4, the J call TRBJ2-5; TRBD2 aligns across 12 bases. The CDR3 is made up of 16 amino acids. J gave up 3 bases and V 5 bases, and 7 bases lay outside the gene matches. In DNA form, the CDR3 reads TGTGCCAGCAGTATGGGACTAGCGGGCGCAGAAGAGACCCAGTACTTC. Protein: CASSMGLAGAEETQYF.

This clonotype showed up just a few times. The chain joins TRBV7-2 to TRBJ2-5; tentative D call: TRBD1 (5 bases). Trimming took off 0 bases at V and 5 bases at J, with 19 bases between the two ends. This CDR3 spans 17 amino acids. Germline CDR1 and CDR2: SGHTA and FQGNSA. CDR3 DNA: TGTGCCAGCAGCTTAGCGCCGACAGCTAGTACGATGGAGACCCAGTACTTC. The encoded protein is CASSLAPTASTMETQYF. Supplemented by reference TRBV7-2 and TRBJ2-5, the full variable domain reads GAGVSQSPSNKVTEKGKDVELRCDPISGHTALYWYRQSLGQGLEFLIYFQGNSAPDKSGLPSDRFSAERTGGSVSTLTIQRTQQEDSAVYLCASSLAPTASTMETQYFGPGTRLLVL.

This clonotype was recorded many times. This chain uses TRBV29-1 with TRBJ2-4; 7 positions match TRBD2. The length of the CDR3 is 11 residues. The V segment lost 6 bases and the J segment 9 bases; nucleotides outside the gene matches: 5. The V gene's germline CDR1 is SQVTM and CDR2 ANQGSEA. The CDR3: CSVGGGSIQYF. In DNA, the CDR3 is TGCAGCGTGGGGGGAGGGAGCATTCAGTACTTC. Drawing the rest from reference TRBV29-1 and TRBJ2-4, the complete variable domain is SAVISQKPSRDICQRGTSLTIQCQVDSQVTMMFWYRQQPGQSLTLIATANQGSEATYESGFVIDKFPISRPNLTFSTLTVSNMSPEDSSIYLCSVGGGSIQYFGAGTRLSVL.

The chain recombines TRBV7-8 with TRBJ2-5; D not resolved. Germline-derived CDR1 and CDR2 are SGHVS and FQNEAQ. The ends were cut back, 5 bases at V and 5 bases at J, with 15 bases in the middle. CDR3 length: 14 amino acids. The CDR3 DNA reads TGTGCCAGCAGCGAGACACGTTCCAGGGAGACCCAGTACTTC. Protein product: CASSETRSRETQYF.

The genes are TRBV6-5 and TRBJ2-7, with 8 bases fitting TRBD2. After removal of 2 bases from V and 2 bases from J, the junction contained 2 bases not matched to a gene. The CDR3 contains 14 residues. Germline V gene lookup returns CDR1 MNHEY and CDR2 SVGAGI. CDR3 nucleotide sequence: TGTGCCAGCAGTTACCGGGGACTAGCCTACGAGCAGTACTTC. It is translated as CASSYRGLAYEQYF.

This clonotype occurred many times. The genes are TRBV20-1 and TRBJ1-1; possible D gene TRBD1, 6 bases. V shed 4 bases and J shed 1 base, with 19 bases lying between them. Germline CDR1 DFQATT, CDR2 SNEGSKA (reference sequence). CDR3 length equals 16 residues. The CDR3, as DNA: TGCAGTGCTACCCCGACTAAGGGGGGATCGAACACTGAAGCTTTCTTT. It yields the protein CSATPTKGGSNTEAFF.

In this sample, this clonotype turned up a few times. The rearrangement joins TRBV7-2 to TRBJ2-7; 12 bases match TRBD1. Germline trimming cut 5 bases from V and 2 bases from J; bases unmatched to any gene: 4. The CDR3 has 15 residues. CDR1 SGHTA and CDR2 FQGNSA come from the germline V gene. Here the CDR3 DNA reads TGTGCCAGCAGCCGGGACAGGGGGCGTACCTACGAGCAGTACTTC. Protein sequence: CASSRDRGRTYEQYF.